Following are 32 T cell receptor beta chains from one sample sequenced in a study. TCRdb re-analysed the 5' RACE reads in MiXCR, keeping a single row per CDR3 protein. The sample carries around 10,000 distinct CDR3 sequences, approximately 15% recorded once. The sorted Tregs were CD4+CD25+CD127-/low cells. The sample comprised Tregs sorted from blood. These TCRs come from a female donor with breast cancer.

The sample holds many counts of this clonotype. The chain combines TRBV6-1 with TRBJ1-1; perhaps TRBD1 as D (6 bases). This CDR3 spans 16 amino acids. V was clipped by 2 bases and J by 0 bases, with 13 bases between them. CDR1 is MNHNS, CDR2 SASEGT, per germline. Here the CDR3 DNA reads TGTGCCAGCAGTGAAAGGTCAGGGACAATGAACACTGAAGCTTTCTTT. It specifies CASSERSGTMNTEAFF.

This clonotype is medium-sized by share. The rearrangement joins TRBV12-3 or TRBV12-4 to TRBJ2-7, with D unclear. The CDR3 has 12 residues. The V and J ends lost 6 bases and 3 bases respectively, with 9 bases between them. CDR3 nucleotide sequence: TGTGCCAGCAGGGGCTTCAACTACGAGCAGTACTTC. It encodes CASRGFNYEQYF.

Relative to its sample, this clonotype is medium-sized. This rearrangement joins TRBV2 to TRBJ1-5, with 7 bases matching TRBD1. The germline V gene has CDR1 SNHLY and CDR2 FYNNEI. This CDR3 comprises 15 residues. The trim removed 5 bases at V and 2 bases at J, leaving 6 bases unmatched. DNA for the CDR3: TGTGCCAGCAGTCGACAGGGAGGGGGCAATCAGCCCCAGCATTTT. It yields the protein CASSRQGGGNQPQHF.

Relative to its sample, this clonotype is medium-sized (0.01 to 0.1%). V and J are TRBV5-1 and TRBJ2-2; TRBD2 agrees at 11 bases. J gave up 6 bases and V 3 bases, and 7 bases lay outside the gene matches. Germline CDR1 reads SGHRS; CDR2 reads YFSETQ. The CDR3 extends over 16 amino acids. CDR3 bases: TGCGCCAGCAGCTCCCTTACTAGCGGGAGAGCCGGGGAGCTGTTTTTT. Protein: CASSSLTSGRAGELFF.

This clonotype is categorized as medium-sized. V usage is TRBV20-1 and J usage is TRBJ2-2; TRBD2 aligns across 10 bases. The CDR3 runs to 14 residues. V trimming: 4 bases; J trimming: 7 bases; junction bases outside the gene matches: 6. Germline assignment: CDR1 DFQATT and CDR2 SNEGSKA (reference sequence). For the CDR3, the DNA is TGCAGTGCTAAGAGCGGGAGGGCCTTCGGGGAGCTGTTTTTT. Translated, it gives CSAKSGRAFGELFF.

Within the sample, this clonotype is medium-sized. The chain employs TRBV5-1 and TRBJ2-5; 8 bases are shared with TRBD1. The CDR3 extends over 14 amino acids. CDR1 is SGHRS and CDR2 is YFSETQ in the germline V gene. Unmatched junction bases numbered 3, after V lost 4 bases and J lost 1 base. The CDR3 DNA sequence: TGCGCCAGCAGCCCCGGGACAGGCCAAGAGACCCAGTACTTC. Its protein product is CASSPGTGQETQYF.

This clonotype was seen at least ten times. The rearrangement joins TRBV5-5 to TRBJ1-5, with D perhaps matching TRBD1 (5 bases). Trimming took off 4 bases at V and 6 bases at J, with 20 bases between the two ends. Germline CDR1 and CDR2: SGHKS and YYEKEE (reference sequence). This CDR3 comprises 16 residues. This chain's CDR3 is CASSRDSGRLGQPQHF. The CDR3 nucleotides read TGTGCCAGCAGCCGGGACTCAGGGCGGTTGGGTCAGCCCCAGCATTTT.

This clonotype was seen ten or more times. The V call is TRBV5-1, the J call TRBJ1-1, with D possibly matching TRBD1 (6 bases). From germline, CDR1 is SGHRS and CDR2 YFSETQ. The V end lost 4 bases, the J end lost 5 bases, and 21 bases lay between the germline ends. The CDR3 is 16 amino acids. In DNA, the CDR3 is TGCGCCAGCAGCGGGATAAAGGGAACAGGGAAGACTGAAGCTTTCTTT. Its translation is CASSGIKGTGKTEAFF.

Judged by abundance, this clonotype is medium-sized. This chain uses TRBV7-3 with TRBJ2-3; no definite D call. The CDR3 consists of 15 residues. Germline CDR1 and CDR2: SGHTA and FQGTGA. V was trimmed by 1 base and J by 4 bases, leaving 12 bases between them. CDR3: CASSLNGIRADTQYF. CDR3 DNA: TGTGCCAGCAGCTTAAATGGTATTCGGGCAGATACGCAGTATTTT.

By frequency in the sample, this clonotype is medium-sized (0.01 to 0.1%). The chain carries TRBV2 and TRBJ1-3; D not resolved. Deletions cut 4 bases from V and 2 bases from J, with 0 bases between. This CDR3 has 11 residues. Germline V gene data show CDR1 as SNHLY and CDR2 as FYNNEI. The CDR3 spells CASSAGNTIYF. The CDR3 DNA reads TGTGCCAGCAGTGCTGGAAACACCATATATTTT. Full variable domain (outside the CDR3, taken from reference TRBV2 and TRBJ1-3): EPEVTQTPSHQVTQMGQEVILRCVPISNHLYFYWYRQILGQKVEFLVSFYNNEISEKSEIFDDQFSVERPDGSNFTLKIRSTKLEDSAMYFCASSAGNTIYFGEGSWLTVV.

This clonotype counts as medium-sized. The chain links TRBV7-2 to TRBJ2-3; TRBD2 is a possible D gene (5 bases). Trimming removed 3 bases from V and 4 bases from J, with 17 bases in between. CDR1 and CDR2 (germline): SGHTA, FQGNSA. The CDR3 is 16 amino acids. This chain's CDR3 is CASSFHSAGVADTQYF. The CDR3 bases are TGTGCCAGCAGCTTTCATTCCGCCGGGGTAGCAGATACGCAGTATTTT.

Details on this clonotype: In this CDR3 the conserved last residue, phenylalanine or tryptophan, is missing, so a read error is likely. DNA of the CDR3: TGTGCCAGCAGCTTCAGAATTATCAAAGGTACGCAGTATTCT. This gives the protein CASSFRIIKGTQYS. This chain uses TRBV5-6 with TRBJ2-3; D is unresolved. The germline gives CDR1 SGHDT, CDR2 YYEEEE. The CDR3 is 14 residues long. Between the trimmed V and J ends, which lost 2 bases and 8 bases, there was a span of 15 bases.

This clonotype is medium-sized (0.01 to 0.1%). The genes are TRBV5-1 and TRBJ2-1, with D perhaps TRBD2 (6 bases). Germline CDR1 SGHRS, CDR2 YFSETQ. The CDR3 contains 13 residues. Trimming shortened V by 5 bases and J by 8 bases, and 14 bases separated the two germline ends. The CDR3 DNA sequence: TGCGCCAGCAGTGCGGGACCCAGGGATGAGCAGTTCTTC. Its translation is CASSAGPRDEQFF.

This clonotype was counted ten times or more. The chain carries TRBV5-1 and TRBJ2-6, with a tentative D call TRBD1 (6 bases). The length of the CDR3 is 16 residues. Germline CDR1 SGHRS, CDR2 YFSETQ. The V end was cut by 0 bases, the J end by 2 bases, with 9 bases between. The chain's CDR3 is CASSLVAGAGANVLTF. The CDR3, as DNA: TGCGCCAGCAGCTTGGTGGCAGGGGCTGGGGCCAACGTCCTGACTTTC.

This clonotype is deemed medium-sized. This chain uses TRBV20-1 with TRBJ2-3, with D uncertain. Germline V gene data show CDR1 as DFQATT and CDR2 as SNEGSKA (reference sequence). This CDR3 has 11 residues. V was cut by 5 bases and J by 1 base, with 4 bases left in between. The CDR3 region is CSAEGTDTQYF. CDR3 nucleotides: TGCAGTGCTGAGGGCACAGATACGCAGTATTTT.

Of note for this clonotype: The CDR3 end shows no conserved phenylalanine or tryptophan, and so a read error is likely. The J gene is TRBJ1-1, the V gene TRBV20-1; D unclear. From germline, CDR1 is DFQATT and CDR2 SNEGSKA (reference sequence). The CDR3 totals 13 residues. Written as DNA, the CDR3 is TGCAGCGCTCCCGGATTACTAAACGCTGAAGCTTTCTCT. The encoded protein is CSAPGLLNAEAFS.

In regard to this clonotype: A read error may explain this, as a much larger clone is one base away. The chain links TRBV28 to TRBJ1-5, with D tentatively TRBD1 (6 bases). Per the germline V gene, CDR1 is MDHEN and CDR2 is SYDVKM. The CDR3 spans 13 residues. The V and J ends lost 1 base and 7 bases respectively, with 8 bases between them. The CDR3 coding sequence is TGTGCCAGCAGTTTATCGGGGGCACAGCCCCAGCATTTT. It is translated as CASSLSGAQPQHF.

A remark on this clonotype: One end of the junction fails to match germline, which may point to a read error. This rearrangement joins TRBV30 to TRBJ2-3; the D gene could be TRBD1 or TRBD2 (5 bases each). CDR1 is GTSNPN, CDR2 SVGIG, per germline (reference sequence). The CDR3 totals 16 residues. As DNA, the CDR3 is TGTGCCTGGAGTCTCTTCCTTCGCGGAGGCACAGGTACGCAGTATTTT. Translated: CAWSLFLRGGTGTQYF. The whole variable domain, remainder taken from reference TRBV30 and TRBJ2-3, is SQTIHQWPATLVQPVGSPLSLECTVEGTSNPNLYWYRQAAGRGLQLLFYSVGIGQISSEVPQNLSASRPQDRQFILSSKKLLLSDSGFYLCAWSLFLRGGTGTQYFGPGTRLTVL.

The sample holds many counts of this clonotype. V gene TRBV24-1 combines with J gene TRBJ2-1; 10 nucleotides line up with TRBD2. The J segment lost 7 bases and the V segment lost 10 bases, leaving 12 bases of the junction unmatched. The length of the CDR3 is 15 residues. Per germline, CDR1 KGHDR and CDR2 SFDVKD. CDR3 nucleotide sequence: TGTGCCACGTCAAAGGCTAGCGGGAGTCGTAATGAGCAGTTCTTC. Residues: CATSKASGSRNEQFF.

Ten or more counts support this clonotype. The chain has TRBV30 and TRBJ2-5; TRBD2 agrees at 8 bases. The length of the CDR3 is 13 residues. CDR1 is GTSNPN and CDR2 is SVGIG in the germline V gene (reference sequence). J gave up 4 bases and V 0 bases, and 1 base lay outside the gene matches. The chain's CDR3 is CAWSVAGAETQYF. The DNA for the CDR3 is TGTGCCTGGAGTGTAGCGGGAGCAGAGACCCAGTACTTC.

By share of the sample, this clonotype is medium-sized. The rearrangement links TRBV6-6 to TRBJ1-5; no clear D. Trimming removed 8 bases at V and 3 bases at J, with 14 bases between. In germline, CDR1 is MNHNY, CDR2 SVGAGI (reference sequence). This CDR3 spans 14 amino acids. CDR3: CASWRLRDNQPQHF. CDR3 DNA: TGTGCCAGCTGGCGGTTAAGGGACAATCAGCCCCAGCATTTT.

This clonotype came up many times. The chain recombines TRBV6-2 or TRBV6-3 with TRBJ2-2; D is uncertain. Trimming pared 0 bases from V and 0 bases from J, leaving 8 bases between. The germline V gene encodes CDR1 MNHEY and CDR2 SVGEGT. This CDR3 has 16 residues. The CDR3 protein is CASSYSGLANTGELFF. DNA of the CDR3: TGTGCCAGCAGTTACTCGGGCCTCGCGAACACCGGGGAGCTGTTTTTT.

In its sample, this clonotype was seen a few times. A read error may be the cause here, since a much bigger clone is one base away. Here the CDR3 omits its conserved ending phenylalanine or tryptophan, so a read error is the likely source. This sequence joins TRBV7-9 and TRBJ2-7; 8 bases line up with TRBD2. In germline, CDR1 is SEHNR, CDR2 FQNEAQ (reference sequence). With V trimmed by 5 bases and J by 2 bases, 8 bases remained unmatched. This CDR3 comprises 15 residues. DNA of the CDR3: TGTGCCAGCAGCCCGGCGGGGGGATTTACCTACGAGCAGTACTGC. This encodes CASSPAGGFTYEQYC.

This clonotype was observed a few times. One end of the junction is discordant with germline, which a read error may explain. The rearrangement joins TRBV20-1 to TRBJ2-1; TRBD2 agrees at 12 bases. The CDR3 consists of 16 residues. Looked up from germline, CDR1 is DFQATT and CDR2 is SNEGSKA (reference sequence). CDR3 sequence (DNA): TGCAGTGCTAGATCCCTGACTAGCGGGAGCGACAATGATCAGTTCTTC. This codes for CSARSLTSGSDNDQFF.

This clonotype occurred a few times. This may come from a read error, since a much larger clone is one base off. V and J are TRBV4-3 and TRBJ2-5; TRBD1 might be the D (5 bases). The V gene's germline CDR1 is LGHNA and CDR2 YSLEER. This CDR3 spans 17 amino acids. The CDR3 DNA is TGCGCCCGCAGCCAGGGCTACGTGCACGGGTCCGGGGAGACCCAGTACTTC. The encoded protein is CARSQGYVHGSGETQYF.

By share, this clonotype ranks as medium-sized. The CDR3 nucleotides read TGCAGTGCTCTTCCTGGTGGGACAGGGGCATTCGAGCAGTACTTC. It is translated as CSALPGGTGAFEQYF. The V and J genes are TRBV20-1 and TRBJ2-7, with TRBD1 identical over 10 bases. Trimming cost V 5 bases and J 6 bases; bases outside gene matches: 13. This CDR3 contains 15 residues. Looked up from germline, CDR1 is DFQATT and CDR2 is SNEGSKA (reference sequence).

Judged by abundance, this clonotype is medium-sized. J is TRBJ2-7 and V is TRBV27; perhaps TRBD2 as D (6 bases). Germline-derived CDR1 and CDR2 are MNHEY and SMNVEV (reference sequence). V was cut by 5 bases and J by 7 bases, with 15 bases left in between. The CDR3 extends over 13 amino acids. CDR3 bases: TGTGCCAGCAGTCCCCAGGCCCGGGGGGAGCAGTACTTC. Protein: CASSPQARGEQYF.

This clonotype occurred a few times. This may come from a read error, since a much larger clone is one base off. The chain is built from TRBV20-1 and TRBJ2-3; 7 bases are shared with TRBD2. J gave up 5 bases and V 3 bases, and 17 bases lay outside the gene matches. The CDR3 has 17 residues. CDR1 and CDR2 (germline): DFQATT, SNEGSKA (reference sequence). DNA of the CDR3: TGCAGTGCTAGTTGGTCTAGCGGAGGCCCTCCTGTAGATACGCAGTATTTT. Translating gives CSASWSSGGPPVDTQYF.

This clonotype was recorded at least ten times. The chain joins TRBV20-1 to TRBJ2-7; possible D gene TRBD2, 6 bases. This CDR3 has 12 amino acids. V lost 3 bases, J lost 5 bases, and 11 bases lay in between. CDR1 is DFQATT and CDR2 is SNEGSKA in the germline V gene (reference sequence). The CDR3 region has the DNA TGCAGTGCTAGGGTCCCGGGAGACGAGCAGTACTTC. Amino acids: CSARVPGDEQYF.

Note on this clonotype: This may come from a read error, since a much larger clone is one base off. The V call is TRBV4-1, the J call TRBJ2-2; 9 positions agree with TRBD2. CDR1 is MGHRA and CDR2 is YSYEKL in the germline V gene. The CDR3 is 16 amino acids. The DNA of the CDR3 is TGCGCCAGCAGCCAAGTAGCGCGGGAGGGGTCCGGGGGGCTGTTTTTT. Protein: CASSQVAREGSGGLFF.

This clonotype has a handful of counts. Compared with germline, one end of the junction differs, possibly owing to a read error. The V and J genes are TRBV12-3 or TRBV12-4 and TRBJ2-7; 9 bases match TRBD1. The CDR3 is made up of 13 amino acids. The CDR3: CASRGTGRNEQHF. CDR3 coding DNA: TGTGCCAGCAGAGGGACAGGGCGCAACGAGCAGCACTTC.

This clonotype is termed medium-sized. V usage is TRBV6-6 and J usage is TRBJ2-5; TRBD2 agrees at 11 bases. The V and J ends lost 8 bases and 4 bases, in that order; junction bases with no gene match: 12. The CDR3 is made up of 16 amino acids. Germline V gives CDR1 MNHNY, CDR2 SVGAGI (reference sequence). CDR3 DNA sequence: TGTGCCAGCCGCCAACCCGTCGGACTAGCGGGAGAGACCCAGTACTTC. It yields the protein CASRQPVGLAGETQYF.